This paragraph reports one T cell receptor beta chain. Its specificity is unknown. The sample is drawn from a study of CD8 T cells in ankylosing spondylitis. General study findings and limits: In ankylosing spondylitis blood, a motif of about eight highly homologous TCR beta variants appeared characteristic.

The junction had 4 bases not matched to a gene; V was cut back by 7 bases and J by 4 bases. The CDR3 has 13 amino acids. TCRdb recomputed calls from the 5' RACE reads with MiXCR, one row per CDR3 protein. The sample has around 430,000 distinct CDR3 sequences; roughly 18% are singletons. The rearrangement uses TRBV12-3 or TRBV12-4 and TRBJ1-1, with 9 nucleotides matching TRBD1. The clonotype was recovered from a male donor with ankylosing spondylitis. Sequenced sample: blood, either unsorted or a sorted T cell fraction (not recorded which). CDR3 sequence: CASTLTGGTEAFF. The DNA for the CDR3 is TGTGCCAGCACCCTGACAGGGGGCACTGAAGCTTTCTTT.